The rows below give T cell receptor beta chains drawn from one sample of a study of circulating tumor DNA in untreated peripheral T-cell lymphoma. Generated by immunoSEQ multiplex PCR, the TCRdb table keeps only in-frame clones and is missing some. The sample lists 6,000 to 8,000 clones; about 76% were seen once. Sequences were obtained from tumor tissue. The receptors were gathered from a human donor with peripheral T-cell lymphoma. Both conserved end residues are trimmed from each CDR3.

>TRBV28
ASSSLSRARDTQY
>TRBV6-7
ASRFTSGPGDEQF
>TRBV16
ASSQAGLDTQY
>TRBV6-8
ASSEGGWEPYEQY
>TRBV18
ASSLGQGLYEQY
>TRBV5-1
ASTITGPKNTEAF
>TRBV22-1
ASSFELSYEQY
>TRBV19
ASSPGTGYGYT
>TRBV30
AWSLWQGNQPQH
>TRBV21-1
ASTGTGGGSNQPQH
>TRBV11-3
ASSHRGYTDTQY
>TRBV12-1
ASSFNDREANEQF
>TRBV11-3
ASSFNDREANEQF
>TRBV28
ATTGTSGATDTQY
>TRBV28
ASSTGDGLMNTGELF
>TRBV19
ASSILLYGNQPQH
>TRBV29-1
SGAARNTGELF
>TRBV29-1
SVGSGGETQY
>TRBV6-8
ASRTDTSGNTIY
>TRBV1
ASSPRGLAESAGANVLT
>TRBV28
ASSPHRLGENQPQH
>TRBV15
ATSRDVQRREQY
>TRBV6-8
ASSYSGGPGNTIY
>TRBV11-3
ASSQPAETLWGYGYT
>TRBV28
ASSLPGGNQPQH
>TRBV18
ASSPMGGNFTEAF
>TRBV11-3
ASSLSPGEGPQH